The clone carrying this TCR beta chain was recorded only once. This entry comes from a study of blood T cell repertoires in COVID-19. In the study overall: The origin of the acute and convalescent COVID-19 samples was the United States, Italy and Spain.

Assay: immunoSEQ multiplex PCR; the TCRdb copy retains only in-frame clones and omits some. The data contain some 150,000 clones, approximately 83% of them singletons. Looked up from germline, CDR1 is SGHDT and CDR2 is YYEEEE. Trimming removed 0 bases from V and 7 bases from J, with 13 bases in between. The CDR3 has 15 amino acids. Sequenced sample: peripheral blood. This TCR was sampled from a man between 65 and 79 years old with acute or convalescent COVID-19. The chain recombines TRBV5-6 with TRBJ2-2, with D uncertain. The CDR3 protein is CASSLVAKNGGELFF. The CDR3 DNA follows: TGTGCCAGCAGCTTGGTGGCCAAAAATGGCGGGGAGCTGTTTTTT.